The entry that follows covers one T cell receptor beta chain sequence. Its specific antigen is unknown. Base qualities are not provided; no much larger clone lies one nucleotide away. The CDR3 regions of human TCRbeta chains were subjected to immunosequencing. On the authors' methods: TCRs in the repertoires were matched against a reference library of SARS-CoV-2-specific TCRs that had been generated with the MIRA antigen-specificity platform. Breadth was defined as the fraction of unique TCRs that were SARS-CoV-2-associated. Depth was defined as the fraction of total T cells that were SARS-CoV-2-associated. Using the MIRA data, every spike-specific TCR was mapped to the spike region that the TCR reacted to and assigned to either a CD4 or a CD8 class. Log10-transformed breadth and depth values were compared by one-way ANOVA with Sidak's multiple comparisons tests. TCRdb retrieved this table from immuneACCESS and kept in-frame rearrangements only. Not all clones are present; in checked studies, unresolved V genes account for under half, and no reason is known for the remainder. V, J and clone size are those of that table, while D and trimming were read from the DNA. Recorded for this sample are fewer than 120,000 clones; roughly 90% of them occurred a single time. The leading ten clones occupy 15% of the sample.

The data stem from a study of T cell responses to AZD1222 COVID-19 vaccine (dated by TCRdb to about 2021). Regarding the study in general: A total of 230 or so trial participants underwent TCR sequencing, of whom 200 to 220 received two doses of AZD1222 and some 26 received two doses of the MenACWY control vaccine. Enrollment into the trials was organized by age into subgroups of 18-55, 56-69 and 70-plus years, and those subgroups contained roughly 160, 29 and 62 TCR-sequenced participants, respectively. The investigation overall reported the following: In the small 56-69-year group, the increase in depth fell short of significance, most likely because of low power. CD4 TCRs associated with the vaccine covered the entire spike protein, and the dominant responses were in regions 160-218 and 743-854. Reportedly, close to half of the unique spike-specific TCRs recognized epitopes lying outside the regions that are mutated in the B.1.351 and B.1.1.7 variants. Only 5 to 7 AZD1222 recipients were SARS-CoV-2 seropositive at baseline, limiting conclusions about previously exposed vaccinees. Because no samples from the day 14 peak response were available, repertoires could be characterized only after the peak T cell response. Participants were mostly white British and included more females than males, and it was suggested by the authors that clonal diversity may have been underestimated. A significant rise in spike-specific TCR breadth and depth was observed after two AZD1222 doses relative to day 0 and relative to MenACWY recipients.

The sample's time point, from its label and the paper: about 28 days (+/-7) after the second vaccine dose. Because spike-specific TCR depth and breadth did not differ between the two schedules, AZD1222 recipients who got a second dose at roughly 4 weeks were pooled with those who got a second dose at roughly 12 weeks. Samples from vaccinated people were obtained from the UK trials COV001 and COV002, which included a single-blind randomized controlled phase 2/3 trial of AZD1222 (ChAdOx1 nCoV-19) in healthy adults. For TCRbeta chain sequencing, PBMC samples were collected from trial participants at day 0 and at day 28 after the second dose. CDR1 is given as SEHNR and CDR2 as FQNEAQ, both from the germline V gene (reference sequence). The CDR3 has 15 amino acids, counting the end cysteine and phenylalanine. The DNA shown is the 45-base CDR3, in frame from base 1. V and J are trimmed by 4 bases and 6 bases, and the gene matches miss 7 bases of the junction.

The source was peripheral blood, collected 28 days after the second AZD1222 dose. Rearrangement joined TRBV7-9 to TRBJ1-1, and 11 junctional nucleotides match TRBD1. This receptor was identified in an adult who received the AZD1222 COVID-19 vaccine. CDR3 sequence: CASSSSGQGAAEAFF. The DNA is as follows: TGTGCCAGCAGCTCATCCGGACAGGGGGCGGCTGAAGCTTTCTTT.